This is a list of T cell receptor beta chains from one sample in a study of T cells after yellow fever vaccination. TCRdb reprocessed the 5' RACE reads via MiXCR and lists one record per CDR3 protein. The sample has some 110,000 distinct CDR3 sequences, roughly 8.9% seen once. The sample was CD8+ T cells sorted from PBMCs, taken 45 days after the yellow fever booster vaccination. These receptors all stem from a man aged 25 to 40 who received the YFV17D yellow fever vaccine. Each CDR3 is given without its conserved first and last residue.

>TRBV20-1|TRBJ1-1
SAREEDRYTEAF
>TRBV20-1|TRBJ2-1
SAEIYRGAYNEQF
>TRBV27|TRBJ1-5
ASSRASGSNQPQH
>TRBV7-9|TRBJ2-1
ASSMTRNEQF
>TRBV10-3|TRBJ2-5
AISERGQSETQY
>TRBV29-1|TRBJ2-7
SVAGGEQY
>TRBV7-6|TRBJ2-2
ASSLAWRENTGELF
>TRBV20-1|TRBJ2-7
SARDYSVIYEQY
>TRBV20-1|TRBJ2-7
SAQGQATYEQY
>TRBV10-2|TRBJ2-1
ASSETSVYGEQF
>TRBV7-2|TRBJ2-7
ASSLARLSGEQY
>TRBV29-1|TRBJ2-1
SVEPSGRYEQF
>TRBV6-2/TRBV6-3|TRBJ2-1
ASSYREDYYNEQF
>TRBV4-3|TRBJ2-5
ASSQDSHETQY
>TRBV4-2|TRBJ2-7
ASSQVSPQEQY
>TRBV7-7|TRBJ2-1
ASSLEVGEAYNEQF